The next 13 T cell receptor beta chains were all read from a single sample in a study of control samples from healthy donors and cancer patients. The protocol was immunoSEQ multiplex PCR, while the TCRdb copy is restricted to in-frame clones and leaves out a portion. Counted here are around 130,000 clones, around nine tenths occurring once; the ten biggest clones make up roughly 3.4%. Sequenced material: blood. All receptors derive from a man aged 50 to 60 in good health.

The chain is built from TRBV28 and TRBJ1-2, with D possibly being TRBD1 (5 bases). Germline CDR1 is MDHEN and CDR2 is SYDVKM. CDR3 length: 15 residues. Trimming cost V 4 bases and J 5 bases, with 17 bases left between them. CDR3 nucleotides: TGTGCCAGCAGTTACCCCGTGGGGCAGCCTTATGGCTACACCTTC. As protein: CASSYPVGQPYGYTF.

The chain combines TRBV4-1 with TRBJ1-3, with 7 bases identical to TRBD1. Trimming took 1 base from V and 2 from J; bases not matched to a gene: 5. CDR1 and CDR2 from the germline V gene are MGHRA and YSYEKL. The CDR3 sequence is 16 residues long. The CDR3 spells CASSQVAGGTGNTIYF. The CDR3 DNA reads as TGCGCCAGCAGCCAAGTAGCAGGGGGTACTGGAAACACCATATATTTT.

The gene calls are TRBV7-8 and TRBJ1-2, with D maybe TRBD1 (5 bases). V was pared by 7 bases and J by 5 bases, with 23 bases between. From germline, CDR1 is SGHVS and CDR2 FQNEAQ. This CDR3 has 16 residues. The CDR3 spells CASISGSQGVGYGYTF. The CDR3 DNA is TGTGCCAGCATCTCCGGCTCCCAGGGAGTAGGGTATGGCTACACCTTC.

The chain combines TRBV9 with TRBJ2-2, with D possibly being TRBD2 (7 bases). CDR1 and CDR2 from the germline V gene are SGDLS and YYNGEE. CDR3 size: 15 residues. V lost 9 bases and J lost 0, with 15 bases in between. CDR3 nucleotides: TGTGCCACCCAGAGAGGGGGGGCGAACACCGGGGAGCTGTTTTTT. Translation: CATQRGGANTGELFF. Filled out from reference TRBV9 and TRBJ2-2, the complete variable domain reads DSGVTQTPKHLITATGQRVTLRCSPRSGDLSVYWYQQSLDQGLQFLIQYYNGEERAKGNILERFSAQQFPDLHSELNLSSLELGDSALYFCATQRGGANTGELFFGEGSRLTVL.

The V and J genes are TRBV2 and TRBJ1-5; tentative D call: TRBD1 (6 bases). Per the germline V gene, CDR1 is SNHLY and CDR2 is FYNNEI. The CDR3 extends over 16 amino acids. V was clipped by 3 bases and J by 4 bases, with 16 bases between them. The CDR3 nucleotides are TGTGCCAGCAGTGATGACATGCGGGGGCGAAATCAGCCCCAGCATTTT. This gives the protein CASSDDMRGRNQPQHF.

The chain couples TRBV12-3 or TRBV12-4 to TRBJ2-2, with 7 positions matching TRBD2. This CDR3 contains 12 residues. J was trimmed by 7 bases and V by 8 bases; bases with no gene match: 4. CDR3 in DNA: TGTGCCAGCGGGGGGGTGGTCGGGGAGCTGTTTTTT. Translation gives CASGGVVGELFF.

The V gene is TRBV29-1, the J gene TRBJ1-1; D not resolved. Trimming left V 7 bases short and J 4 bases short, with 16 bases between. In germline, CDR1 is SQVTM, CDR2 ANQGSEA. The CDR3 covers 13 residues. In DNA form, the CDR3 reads TGCAGCGGAACGGTACGGGAGTCCACTGAAGCTTTCTTT. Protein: CSGTVRESTEAFF.

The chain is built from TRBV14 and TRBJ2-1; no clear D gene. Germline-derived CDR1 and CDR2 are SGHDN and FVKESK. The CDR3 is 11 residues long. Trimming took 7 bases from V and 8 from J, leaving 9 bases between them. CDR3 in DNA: TGTGCCAGCAACCTCCAGCATGAGCAGTTCTTC. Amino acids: CASNLQHEQFF.

CDR3 loop: CASSDMLGPGELFF. The CDR3 DNA is TGCGCCAGCAGCGACATGCTAGGGCCCGGGGAGCTGTTTTTT. V gene TRBV4-1 combines with J gene TRBJ2-2; no clear D gene. V was pared by 5 bases and J by 6 bases, with 13 bases between. CDR1 and CDR2 from the germline V gene are MGHRA and YSYEKL. This CDR3 is built from 14 residues.

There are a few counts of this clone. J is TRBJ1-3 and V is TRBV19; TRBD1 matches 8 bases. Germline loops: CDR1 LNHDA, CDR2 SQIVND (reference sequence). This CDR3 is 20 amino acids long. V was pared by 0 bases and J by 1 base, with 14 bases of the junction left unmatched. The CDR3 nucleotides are TGTGCCAGTAGTATAGATCTCGACAGGGGAAGCTCTCGGTCTGGAAACACCATATATTTT. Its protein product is CASSIDLDRGSSRSGNTIYF.

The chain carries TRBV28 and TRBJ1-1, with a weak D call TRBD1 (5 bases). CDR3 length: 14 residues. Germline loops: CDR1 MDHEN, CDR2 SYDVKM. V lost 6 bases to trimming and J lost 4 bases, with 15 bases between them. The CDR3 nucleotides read TGTGCCAGCAGCGTCCAATTAAGGGGCACTGAAGCTTTCTTT. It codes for CASSVQLRGTEAFF.

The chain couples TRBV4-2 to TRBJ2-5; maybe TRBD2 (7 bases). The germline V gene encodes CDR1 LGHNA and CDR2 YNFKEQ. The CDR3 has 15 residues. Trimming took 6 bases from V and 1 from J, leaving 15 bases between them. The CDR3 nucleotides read TGTGCCAGCAGTTATGAGGGGGGGCTCCAAGAGACCCAGTACTTC. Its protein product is CASSYEGGLQETQYF.

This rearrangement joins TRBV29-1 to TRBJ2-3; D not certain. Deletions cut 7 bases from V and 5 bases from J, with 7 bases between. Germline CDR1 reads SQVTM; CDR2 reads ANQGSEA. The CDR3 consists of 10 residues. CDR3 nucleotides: TGCAGCGCCGACGAAGATACGCAGTATTTT. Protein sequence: CSADEDTQYF.